A selection of T cell receptor beta chains follows, all from one sample in a study of control samples from healthy donors and cancer patients. Repertoires were generated with immunoSEQ multiplex PCR, while TCRdb's copy carries only in-frame clones and drops some. The repertoire holds about 110,000 clones, around four fifths seen once, with roughly 13% in the top ten. Source material: blood. These receptors were taken from a woman aged 45-65 years in good health. The CDR3 runs from the conserved cysteine through the conserved F or W. D genes are given only for firm matches. For some rows the clone size is stated as once, few or many, or as a class when expanded; others skip it.

j_call d_call v_call clone_size cdr3_nt cdr3_aa
TRBJ2-4 - TRBV19 few TGTGCCACCCATGGGGATCTACAAAACATTCAGTACTTC CATHGDLQNIQYF
TRBJ2-5 - TRBV24-1 - TGTGCCACCAGTGATTTGAGGGCAAACCAAGAGACCCAGTACTTC CATSDLRANQETQYF
TRBJ2-7 - TRBV10-2 - TGCGCCAGCAGTGAGTCGGGGGTAGGAACGGGGTCCTACGAGCAGTACTTC CASSESGVGTGSYEQYF
TRBJ2-5 - TRBV5-1 - TGCGCCAGCAGCTTGGTAGGCAGGGGGAGGTTGACCCAGTACTTC CASSLVGRGRLTQYF
TRBJ2-5 - TRBV7-9 few TGTGCCAGCAGCTTAATTCGAGCAGAGACCCAGTACTTC CASSLIRAETQYF
TRBJ2-7 TRBD1 TRBV6-5 few TGTGCCAGCAGCAGCTTTGGGGGACAGGGTCTCGAGCAGTACTTC CASSSFGGQGLEQYF
TRBJ2-5 - TRBV7-2 - TGTGCCAGCAGCGCCAACCAAGAGACCCAGTACTTC CASSANQETQYF
TRBJ2-7 TRBD1 TRBV6-5 - TGTGCCAGCAGTACCCGACAGGGGGCCCACGAGCAGTACTTC CASSTRQGAHEQYF
TRBJ1-1 TRBD1 TRBV6-6 - TGTGCCAGCAGTATACAGGGGCAGGGAACTGAAGCTTTCTTT CASSIQGQGTEAFF
TRBJ1-6 - TRBV24-1 few TGTGCCACCAGTGATTCGGCAGCTAATTCACCCCTCCACTTT CATSDSAANSPLHF
TRBJ2-7 TRBD1 TRBV11-1 once TGTGCCAGCAGCTCTGGGACAGGGGGGTACGAGCAGTACTTC CASSSGTGGYEQYF
TRBJ2-1 TRBD2 TRBV28 - TGTGCCAGCAACCCGGGACTACCCTCTTACAATGAGCAGTTCTTC CASNPGLPSYNEQFF
TRBJ1-3 - TRBV4-3 - TGCGCCAGCAGCCAAGATCGTTCAGGGCCCACCATATATTTT CASSQDRSGPTIYF
TRBJ2-1 TRBD2 TRBV30 once TGTGCCTGGAGTGTACTAGCGGGAGATCAGAAGTTCTTC CAWSVLAGDQKFF
TRBJ1-2 - TRBV7-2 many TGTGCCAGCAGCTTAGGAGGGGGGGGACAAATCTATGGCTACACCTTC CASSLGGGGQIYGYTF
TRBJ1-3 - TRBV7-2 - TGTGCCAGCAGCTTAGTCCCCCGTGGGGGAAACACCATATATTTT CASSLVPRGGNTIYF
TRBJ1-2 TRBD1 TRBV28 - TGTGCCAGCAGTCAAGTACAGGGGAAGGAAGGCTACACCTTC CASSQVQGKEGYTF
TRBJ1-5 - TRBV5-6 - TGTGCCAGCAGCCCTTGGGGGGCAAATCAGCCCCAGCATTTT CASSPWGANQPQHF
TRBJ1-1 - TRBV21-1 - TGTGCCAGCAGCAAAGGATTGGGCAGGGGCTATATGAACACTGAAGCTTTCTTT CASSKGLGRGYMNTEAFF
TRBJ2-2 TRBD2 TRBV23-1 - TGCGCCAGCAGTCAAACCGCCGGGACTAGCGGGACGTCGAACACCGGGGAGCTGTTTTTT CASSQTAGTSGTSNTGELFF
TRBJ2-1 - TRBV25-1 - TGTGCCAGCAGTGAATATGGGGGTGCGAGCGGCTCCTACAATGAGCAGTTCTTC CASSEYGGASGSYNEQFF
TRBJ1-5 TRBD1 TRBV19 - TGTGCCAGTATCAAAGACAGGGCTAGCAATCAGCCCCAGCATTTT CASIKDRASNQPQHF
TRBJ2-2 - TRBV7-9 - TGTGCCAGCAGCTTATGGGGATACAGGAATAACACCGGGGAGCTGTTTTTT CASSLWGYRNNTGELFF
TRBJ1-1 - TRBV11-3 - TGTGCCAGCAGCTTACGAGCAAACACTGAAGCTTTCTTT CASSLRANTEAFF
TRBJ2-3 - TRBV5-1 - TGCGCCAGCAGCTTGGAACAGAGACACACAGATACGCAGTATTTT CASSLEQRHTDTQYF
TRBJ2-2 - TRBV7-3 - TGTGCCAGCAGCCCAAGGGGTTCGGGCACCGGGGAGCTGTTTTTT CASSPRGSGTGELFF
TRBJ1-2 TRBD1 TRBV5-1 - TGCGCCAGCAGCCCTGGGACAGGCCTCTATGGCTACACCTTC CASSPGTGLYGYTF
TRBJ2-1 - TRBV11-1 few TGTGCCAGCAGCGGCAACAGCAATGAGCAGTTCTTC CASSGNSNEQFF
TRBJ2-1 - TRBV19 - TGTGCCAGTAGTATAGTTGGGAGAGGGCAGTTCTTC CASSIVGRGQFF
TRBJ2-1 TRBD2 TRBV5-6 once TGTGCCAGCAGCTTCTACTCGCGGGGGAACAATGAGCAGTTCTTC CASSFYSRGNNEQFF
TRBJ2-7 - TRBV7-2 few TGTGCCAGCAGCCCCAGGAGGGACCCCCTGGGAGAGCAGTACTTC CASSPRRDPLGEQYF
TRBJ1-4 - TRBV10-3 - TGTGCCACCAAGGCGGCAACTAATGAAAAACTGTTTTTT CATKAATNEKLFF
TRBJ1-5 - TRBV18 few TGTGCCAGCCGGGGAGAGGGCAATCAGCCCCAGCATTTT CASRGEGNQPQHF
TRBJ2-1 TRBD2 TRBV7-2 - TGTGCCAGCAGCCGACTAGCGGGAAGTGAGCAGTTCTTC CASSRLAGSEQFF
TRBJ1-5 - TRBV9 - TGTGCCAGCAGTAGGGACGGATCCAATTACAATCAGCCCCAGCATTTT CASSRDGSNYNQPQHF
TRBJ1-2 - TRBV9 - TGTGCCAGCAGCGTTTTTGATATGCGGGGATCCGAGGATGGCTACACCTTC CASSVFDMRGSEDGYTF
TRBJ2-5 TRBD1 TRBV28 once TGTGCCAGCAGTTCCTCCCGACAGGGACGAGAGACCCAGTACTTC CASSSSRQGRETQYF
TRBJ2-3 TRBD1 TRBV24-1 - TGTGCCACCAGTGATTTGAGTGGGACAGGCCTCCCAGATACGCAGTATTTT CATSDLSGTGLPDTQYF
TRBJ1-5 - TRBV28 - TGTGCCAGCAGGCCGCCCGACTCTCTCAGGGGCAATCAGCCCCAGCATTTT CASRPPDSLRGNQPQHF
TRBJ1-5 - TRBV5-1 few TGCGCCAGCAGGCCTGATCCCCAGCATTTT CASRPDPQHF
TRBJ2-1 TRBD1 TRBV6-5 - TGTGCCAGCAGGACACAGGGGATATCCTACAATGAGCAGTTCTTC CASRTQGISYNEQFF
TRBJ2-7 TRBD2 TRBV19 - TGTGCCAGTACCGCTAGCGGGGGCAGCTCCTACGAGCAGTACTTC CASTASGGSSYEQYF
TRBJ2-3 - TRBV6-6 - TGTGCCAGCAGGCCACCTGCTCCCAGCACAGATACGCAGTATTTT CASRPPAPSTDTQYF
TRBJ2-5 - TRBV7-2 - TGTGCCAGCAGCCCGCGAAACGTGGGGTTGCAAGGGGAGACCCAGTACTTC CASSPRNVGLQGETQYF
TRBJ1-2 - TRBV7-2 - TGTGCCAGCAGCTTAGGCCCTGGGCAGGACTCAATCTATGGCTACACCTTC CASSLGPGQDSIYGYTF
TRBJ2-7 - TRBV5-1 - TGCGCCAGCAGGAAGGCCGGGACACCCACCTACGAGCAGTACTTC CASRKAGTPTYEQYF
TRBJ2-3 - TRBV18 once TGTGCCAGCTCACCAGGCACAGATACGCAGTATTTT CASSPGTDTQYF
TRBJ1-3 - TRBV4-1 - TGCGCCAGCAGCCAAGAAAGTACAGGGACCGCTGGAAACACCATATATTTT CASSQESTGTAGNTIYF
TRBJ1-1 - TRBV29-1 few TGCAGCGCAAGAGAGACGGCGAACACTGAAGCTTTCTTT CSARETANTEAFF
TRBJ2-7 - TRBV7-6 few TGTGCCAGCAGCCCTGACTTGAGCGAGCAGTACTTC CASSPDLSEQYF
TRBJ1-5 - TRBV6-5 - TGTGCCAGCAGTTACATGAATCAGCCCCAGCATTTT CASSYMNQPQHF
TRBJ1-3 - TRBV5-1 - TGCGCCAGCAGTTCAGGGCCTGGAAACACCATATATTTT CASSSGPGNTIYF
TRBJ1-5 - TRBV29-1 - TGCAGCGTTGGACAGGAGGATGATCAGCCCCAGCATTTT CSVGQEDDQPQHF
TRBJ2-1 TRBD1 TRBV5-4 - TGTGCCAGCAGCTTCCCTCAGTCCGGGACAGGGTTTAATGAGCAGTTCTTC CASSFPQSGTGFNEQFF
TRBJ1-3 - TRBV6-5 - TGTGCCAGCAGTAGAGGTTCTGGAAACACCATATATTTT CASSRGSGNTIYF
TRBJ1-1 TRBD1 TRBV6-2/TRBV6-3 - TGTGCCAGCAGCCCGCTTGGGACAGGGGTATTGAACGGGATGAACACTGAAGCTTTCTTT CASSPLGTGVLNGMNTEAFF
TRBJ1-4 TRBD1 TRBV28 - TGTGCCAGCAGTTCCCCCGGGGGGACAGGGTTAGGTGAAAAACTGTTTTTT CASSSPGGTGLGEKLFF
TRBJ1-2 - TRBV5-1 - TGCGCCAGCAGCACCGGACAACCACCTCCATATGGCTACACCTTC CASSTGQPPPYGYTF
TRBJ2-4 - TRBV6-2/TRBV6-3 - TGTGCCAGCAGTTTAGGACATGAGACAATCTTAGCCAAAAACATTCAGTACTTC CASSLGHETILAKNIQYF
TRBJ2-7 - TRBV7-9 - TGTGCCAGCAGCGGTGTCGCGCAACCCTTGTACGAGCAGTACTTC CASSGVAQPLYEQYF